Each of the 23 T cell receptor beta chains below was sequenced from the same sample in a study of T cell responses to AZD1222 COVID-19 vaccine listed by TCRdb under 2021. Taken with the paper, the label for time point translates to: about 28 days (+/-7) after the second vaccine dose. Preparation of the library involved the immunoSEQ multiplex PCR assay. The clones in this table, taken by TCRdb from immuneACCESS, are in-frame only. Not every clone is retained; where verified, under half of the shortfall comes from an unresolved V gene, and the cause of the rest is unknown. The sample profile shows more than 150,000 clones; 80% to 95% of them were found once. The ten largest clonotypes hold roughly 1.9% of the sample. The source material was peripheral blood, sampled 28 days after the second AZD1222 dose. The source is an adult who received the AZD1222 COVID-19 vaccine.

J is TRBJ1-6 and V is TRBV3-1 (or the pseudogene TRBV3-2); D uncertain. The CDR3 totals 11 residues. Per germline, CDR1 LGHDT and CDR2 YNNKEL (reference sequence). Trimming stripped 0 bases from V and 17 bases from J, with 8 bases between. In DNA form, the CDR3 reads TGTGCCAGCAGCCAAGAACGGGGAATCCACTTT. Residues: CASSQERGIHF.

The rearrangement joins TRBV28 to TRBJ1-1, with a possible D match to TRBD1 (6 bases). The germline V gene encodes CDR1 MDHEN and CDR2 SYDVKM. The length of the CDR3 is 14 residues. V was pared by 7 bases and J by 4 bases, with 16 bases between. The CDR3 coding sequence is TGTGCCAGCACCCAAGGGGGGGCGGTCACTGAAGCTTTCTTT. It yields the protein CASTQGGAVTEAFF.

This chain joins TRBV11-3 and TRBJ2-5; D is undetermined. The CDR3 covers 15 residues. Germline V gene lookup returns CDR1 SGHNT and CDR2 YENEEA. Trimming shortened V by 5 bases and J by 5 bases, and 18 bases separated the two germline ends. This CDR3 is CASSQAASGRETQYF. Here the CDR3 DNA reads TGTGCCAGCAGCCAAGCAGCCTCGGGTCGGGAGACCCAGTACTTC.

The gene calls are TRBV19 and TRBJ1-2; D is perhaps TRBD1 (5 bases). CDR1 and CDR2 from the germline V gene are LNHDA and SQIVND (reference sequence). The CDR3 runs to 15 residues. The ends were cut back, 5 bases at V and 8 bases at J, with 21 bases in the middle. The CDR3 DNA follows: TGTGCCAGTAGTGTTTCCGGGGCCCAGGGACGCGGCTACACCTTC. Encoded protein: CASSVSGAQGRGYTF.

The CDR3 DNA is TGTGCCAGCAGCTTAGAGTGGGGAGCGAGGATTGAAGCTTTCTTT. Translated: CASSLEWGARIEAFF. This sequence joins TRBV7-6 and TRBJ1-1, with D unresolved. Germline V lookup: CDR1 SGHVS, CDR2 FNYEAQ. The V gene lost 1 base and the J gene lost 7 bases, with 16 bases spanning the gap. The CDR3 has 15 amino acids.

This clone was seen just once. In nucleotides, the CDR3 is TGTGCCAGCAGAAAAGGACAGGGTGTAGGGACCCAGTACTTC. Translating gives CASRKGQGVGTQYF. The V and J genes are TRBV7-9 and TRBJ2-5; 8 nucleotides agree with TRBD1. Germline V gives CDR1 SEHNR, CDR2 FQNEAQ (reference sequence). The CDR3 extends over 14 amino acids. Losses at the gene ends were 6 bases for V and 7 bases for J; bases not matched to a gene: 10.

Ten or more counts support this clone. The chain carries TRBV6-5 and TRBJ2-7, with 11 bases matching TRBD2. V lost 3 bases to trimming and J lost 1 base; unmatched junction nucleotides: 2. The CDR3 runs to 15 residues. CDR1 is MNHEY, CDR2 SVGAGI, per germline. CDR3 bases: TGTGCCAGCAGTTATACTAGCGGGAGTTCCTACGAGCAGTACTTC. Translating gives CASSYTSGSSYEQYF.

The table lists this clone with a count of one. The chain uses TRBV4-2 and TRBJ2-3; 10 bases fit TRBD2. The CDR3 runs to 22 residues. V shed 0 bases and J 2 bases; nucleotides not matched to a gene: 20. CDR1 LGHNA and CDR2 YNFKEQ come from the germline V gene. The CDR3 loop is CASSQEFPSGGVLLPNTDTQYF. For the CDR3, the DNA is TGTGCCAGCAGCCAAGAATTTCCTAGCGGGGGTGTCCTTTTGCCCAACACAGATACGCAGTATTTT.

This chain joins TRBV19 and TRBJ1-2, with 7 nucleotides matching TRBD1. The germline V gene has CDR1 LNHDA and CDR2 SQIVND (reference sequence). There are 14 residues in the CDR3. With 4 bases clipped from V and 2 bases from J, the junction kept 4 bases outside the gene matches. The CDR3 region is CASSTDRENYGYTF. For the CDR3, the DNA is TGTGCCAGTAGTACTGACAGGGAAAACTATGGCTACACCTTC.

This clone was counted a single time. CDR3 loop: CASSLRTLPYSNQPQHF. The CDR3 DNA is TGTGCCAGCAGCCTCCGGACCCTTCCCTATAGCAATCAGCCCCAGCATTTT. The V and J genes are TRBV14 and TRBJ1-5; the D is unclear. The CDR3 contains 17 residues. Germline CDR1 is SGHDN and CDR2 is FVKESK. With 4 bases removed from V and 0 bases from J, the gap between germline ends came to 16 bases.

The rearrangement links TRBV7-9 to TRBJ2-3; possibly TRBD1 or TRBD2 for D (6 bases each). The CDR3 consists of 15 residues. Per germline, CDR1 SEHNR and CDR2 FQNEAQ (reference sequence). Trimming removed 5 bases at V and 2 bases at J, with 14 bases between. CDR3 region: CASSVVRGLTDTQYF. CDR3 DNA sequence: TGTGCCAGCAGCGTAGTCCGGGGGCTCACAGATACGCAGTATTTT.

The chain uses TRBV4-2 and TRBJ1-3; the D is unclear. Germline assignment: CDR1 LGHNA and CDR2 YNFKEQ. The CDR3 is 14 amino acids. The V end lost 1 base, the J end lost 4 bases, and 8 bases lay between the germline ends. The CDR3 protein is CASSQGASGNTIYF. CDR3 DNA: TGTGCCAGCAGCCAAGGGGCATCCGGAAACACCATATATTTT.

This rearrangement joins TRBV6-5 to TRBJ2-1; 10 positions agree with TRBD2. Germline assignment: CDR1 MNHEY and CDR2 SVGAGI. This CDR3 region has 15 residues. Trimming took 6 bases from V and 4 from J; bases not matched to a gene: 6. CDR3: CASSSLAGIYNEQFF. Written as DNA, the CDR3 is TGTGCCAGCAGCTCACTAGCGGGAATTTACAATGAGCAGTTCTTC.

The chain uses TRBV19 and TRBJ2-5; 9 bases line up with TRBD1. From germline, CDR1 is LNHDA and CDR2 SQIVND (reference sequence). This CDR3 comprises 15 residues. The V and J ends lost 4 bases and 3 bases, in that order; junction bases with no gene match: 6. DNA of the CDR3: TGTGCCAGTAGTACAGGGGACAGGGCTAAAGAGACCCAGTACTTC. Its translation: CASSTGDRAKETQYF.

V gene TRBV6-2 or TRBV6-3 combines with J gene TRBJ2-1; D might be TRBD1 or TRBD2, each matching 6 bases. The CDR3 loop spans 17 amino acids. The V gene's germline CDR1 is MNHEY and CDR2 SVGEGT. Trimming took off 2 bases at V and 4 bases at J, with 18 bases between the two ends. DNA for the CDR3: TGTGCCAGCAGTTACCCCTCCGGGGGCCCCTGGTACAATGAGCAGTTCTTC. Translating gives CASSYPSGGPWYNEQFF.

The chain employs TRBV29-1 and TRBJ1-4; D is undetermined. The CDR3 contains 11 residues. Trimming cost V 8 bases and J 8 bases, with 12 bases left between them. CDR1 is SQVTM, CDR2 ANQGSEA, per germline. CDR3 coding DNA: TGCAGCCTGGAAATAGGAGAAAAACTGTTTTTT. Protein sequence: CSLEIGEKLFF. Supplemented by reference TRBV29-1 and TRBJ1-4, the full variable domain reads SAVISQKPSRDICQRGTSLTIQCQVDSQVTMMFWYRQQPGQSLTLIATANQGSEATYESGFVIDKFPISRPNLTFSTLTVSNMSPEDSSIYLCSLEIGEKLFFGSGTQLSVL.

The chain has TRBV7-6 and TRBJ2-3, with TRBD2 identical over 10 bases. From germline, CDR1 is SGHVS and CDR2 FNYEAQ. V dropped 8 bases and J dropped 4; count of bases not matched to a gene: 9. CDR3 length equals 15 residues. The CDR3 bases are TGTGCCAGCTCCCCAACTAGCGGGAACGCAGATACGCAGTATTTT. Its protein product is CASSPTSGNADTQYF.

CDR3 in amino acids: CASAGQADNGYTF. Here the CDR3 DNA reads TGTGCCAGCGCGGGACAGGCGGACAATGGCTACACCTTC. The genes are TRBV6-6 and TRBJ1-2; TRBD1 aligns across 8 bases. This CDR3 is 13 amino acids long. After removal of 8 bases from V and 6 bases from J, the junction contained 8 bases not matched to a gene. Germline V gene lookup returns CDR1 MNHNY and CDR2 SVGAGI (reference sequence).

This chain connects TRBV9 to TRBJ2-3, with D possibly being TRBD1 or TRBD2 (5 bases each). V lost 3 bases, J lost 3 bases, and 17 bases lay in between. This CDR3 region has 16 residues. Germline V gene lookup returns CDR1 SGDLS and CDR2 YYNGEE. The CDR3 coding sequence is TGTGCCAGCAGCGGTCGGGACGGAGGATGGACAGATACGCAGTATTTT. The encoded protein is CASSGRDGGWTDTQYF.

The chain couples TRBV3-1 (or the pseudogene TRBV3-2) to TRBJ1-2; unclear D gene. Germline V gives CDR1 LGHDT, CDR2 YNNKEL (reference sequence). CDR3 length: 12 residues. The V and J ends lost 2 bases and 4 bases respectively, with 5 bases between them. DNA of the CDR3: TGTGCCAGCAGCCAATCCACCTATGGCTACACCTTC. This gives the protein CASSQSTYGYTF.

The rearrangement links TRBV6-6 to TRBJ1-2, with 8 bases aligning to TRBD1. This CDR3 has 15 residues. V was pared by 6 bases and J by 3 bases, with 9 bases of the junction left unmatched. Germline V lookup: CDR1 MNHNY, CDR2 SVGAGI (reference sequence). CDR3: CASRRTGQDDYGYTF. Written as DNA, the CDR3 is TGTGCCAGCAGACGGACAGGGCAGGATGACTATGGCTACACCTTC.

This clone occurred a few times. This chain uses TRBV7-8 with TRBJ2-5; D not resolved. The length of the CDR3 is 14 residues. The germline V gene has CDR1 SGHVS and CDR2 FQNEAQ. V lost 4 bases to trimming and J lost 5 bases, with 14 bases between them. The CDR3 protein is CASSSTYIPETQYF. CDR3 nucleotides: TGTGCCAGCAGCTCCACTTATATCCCGGAGACCCAGTACTTC.

V gene TRBV16 combines with J gene TRBJ2-5, with TRBD1 as a possible D gene (6 bases). This CDR3 is 14 amino acids long. V lost 5 bases to trimming and J lost 5 bases, with 15 bases between them. The germline gives CDR1 KGHSY, CDR2 FQNENV. CDR3 sequence (DNA): TGTGCCAGCAGCGAATACAGGGATGGGGAGACCCAGTACTTC. This translates into CASSEYRDGETQYF.